These T cell receptor beta chains were read from a single sample in a study of liver allograft versus peripheral blood T cells. TCRdb analysed the reads with MiXCR anew, one entry per CDR3 protein. The table records some 10,000 distinct CDR3 sequences, 18% of them present only once. These receptors were taken from a human patient who had a liver transplant. Certain T cells may be donor cells from the graft. CDR3s include the opening cysteine and the closing phenylalanine or tryptophan. Each record gives: V gene, D gene, CDR3 length, J gene, clone size, CDR3 protein, CDR3 DNA. D genes are given only for firm matches. Clone size is not always given. Where it is, it says once, few, many or a class for expanded clones.

>TRBV12-3/TRBV12-4|NA|13|TRBJ2-2|once
CASRGTGAGELFF
TGTGCCAGCAGGGGGACGGGCGCCGGGGAGCTGTTTTTT
>TRBV7-2|NA|12|TRBJ1-1|medium-sized
CASSPDSAEAFF
TGTGCCAGCAGTCCTGACAGCGCTGAAGCTTTCTTT
>TRBV20-1|TRBD1|14|TRBJ1-2|NA
CSASPGQGKNGYTF
TGCAGTGCTTCCCCGGGACAGGGGAAAAATGGCTACACCTTC
>TRBV6-6|NA|16|TRBJ1-4|many
CASSYSIVQGGEKLFF
TGTGCCAGCAGTTACTCGATCGTTCAGGGAGGGGAAAAACTGTTTTTT
>TRBV6-5|NA|14|TRBJ1-1|few
CASSYGQGGTEAFF
TGTGCCAGCAGTTACGGTCAGGGAGGGACTGAAGCTTTCTTT
>TRBV30|TRBD1|16|TRBJ1-2|few
CAWEDTGTGAVYGYTF
TGTGCCTGGGAGGATACCGGGACAGGGGCCGTCTATGGCTACACCTTC
>TRBV19|TRBD1|15|TRBJ1-5|many
CASSIGQGGPKPQHF
TGTGCCAGTAGTATAGGGCAGGGGGGCCCAAAGCCCCAGCATTTT
>TRBV28|TRBD1|12|TRBJ1-3|NA
CASRTGGNTIYF
TGTGCCAGCAGGACAGGGGGAAACACCATATATTTT
>TRBV5-5|NA|15|TRBJ1-1|few
CASSLQLGGNTEAFF
TGTGCCAGCAGCTTGCAATTAGGGGGGAACACTGAAGCTTTCTTT
>TRBV7-3|NA|15|TRBJ1-1|few
CASSLNGPVNTEAFF
TGTGCCAGCAGCTTAAACGGGCCGGTGAACACTGAAGCTTTCTTT
>TRBV12-3/TRBV12-4|NA|14|TRBJ1-5|NA
CASTPGVMGQPQHF
TGTGCCAGCACTCCCGGGGTTATGGGTCAGCCCCAGCATTTT
>TRBV30|TRBD1|14|TRBJ1-5|few
CAWSEATGSQPQHF
TGTGCCTGGAGTGAAGCGACAGGGAGTCAGCCCCAGCATTTT